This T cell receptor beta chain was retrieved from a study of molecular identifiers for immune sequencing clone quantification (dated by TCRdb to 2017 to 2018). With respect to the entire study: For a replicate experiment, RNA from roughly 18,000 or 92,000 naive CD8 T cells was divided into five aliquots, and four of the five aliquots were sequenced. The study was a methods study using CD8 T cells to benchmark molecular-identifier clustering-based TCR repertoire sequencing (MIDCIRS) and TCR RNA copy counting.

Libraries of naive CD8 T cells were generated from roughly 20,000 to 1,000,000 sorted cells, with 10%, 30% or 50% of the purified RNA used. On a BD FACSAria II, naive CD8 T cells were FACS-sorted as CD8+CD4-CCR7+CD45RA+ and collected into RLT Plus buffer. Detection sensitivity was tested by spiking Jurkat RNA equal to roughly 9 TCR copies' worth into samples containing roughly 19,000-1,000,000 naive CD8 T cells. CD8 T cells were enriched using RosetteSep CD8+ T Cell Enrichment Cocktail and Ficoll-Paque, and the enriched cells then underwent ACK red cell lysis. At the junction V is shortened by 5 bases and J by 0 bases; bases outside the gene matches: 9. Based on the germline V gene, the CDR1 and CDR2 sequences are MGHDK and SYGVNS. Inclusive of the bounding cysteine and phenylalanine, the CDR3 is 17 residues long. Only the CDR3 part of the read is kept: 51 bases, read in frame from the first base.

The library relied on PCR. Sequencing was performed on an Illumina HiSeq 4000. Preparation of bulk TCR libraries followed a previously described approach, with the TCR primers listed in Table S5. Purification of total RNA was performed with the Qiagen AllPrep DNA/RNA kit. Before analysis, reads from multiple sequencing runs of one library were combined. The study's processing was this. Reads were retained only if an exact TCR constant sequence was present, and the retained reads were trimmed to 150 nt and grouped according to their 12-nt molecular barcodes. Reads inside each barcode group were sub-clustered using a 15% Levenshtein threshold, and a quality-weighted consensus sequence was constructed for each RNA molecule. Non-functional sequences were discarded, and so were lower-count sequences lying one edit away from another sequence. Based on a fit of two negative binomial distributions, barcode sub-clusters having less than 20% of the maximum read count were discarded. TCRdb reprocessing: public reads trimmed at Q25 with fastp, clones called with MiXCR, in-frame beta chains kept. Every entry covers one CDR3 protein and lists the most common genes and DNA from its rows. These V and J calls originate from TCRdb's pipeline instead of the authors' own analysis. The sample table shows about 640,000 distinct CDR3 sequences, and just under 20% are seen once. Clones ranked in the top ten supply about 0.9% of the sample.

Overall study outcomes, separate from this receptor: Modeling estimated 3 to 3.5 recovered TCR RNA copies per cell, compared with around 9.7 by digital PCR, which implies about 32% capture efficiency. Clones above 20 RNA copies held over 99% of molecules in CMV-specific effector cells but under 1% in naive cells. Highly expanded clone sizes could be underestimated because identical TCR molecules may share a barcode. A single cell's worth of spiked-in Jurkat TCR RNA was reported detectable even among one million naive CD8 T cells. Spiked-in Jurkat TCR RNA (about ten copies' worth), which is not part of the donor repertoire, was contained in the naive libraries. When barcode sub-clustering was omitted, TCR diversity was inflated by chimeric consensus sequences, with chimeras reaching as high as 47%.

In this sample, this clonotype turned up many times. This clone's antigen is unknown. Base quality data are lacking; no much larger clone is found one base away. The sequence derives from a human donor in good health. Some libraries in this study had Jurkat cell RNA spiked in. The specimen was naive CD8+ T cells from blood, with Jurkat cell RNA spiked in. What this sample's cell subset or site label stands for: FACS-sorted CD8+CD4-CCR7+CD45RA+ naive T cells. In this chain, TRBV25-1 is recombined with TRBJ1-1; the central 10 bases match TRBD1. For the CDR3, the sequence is CASSSFRTGGLNTEAFF. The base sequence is TGTGCCAGCAGTAGTTTCCGGACAGGGGGACTGAACACTGAAGCTTTCTTT.